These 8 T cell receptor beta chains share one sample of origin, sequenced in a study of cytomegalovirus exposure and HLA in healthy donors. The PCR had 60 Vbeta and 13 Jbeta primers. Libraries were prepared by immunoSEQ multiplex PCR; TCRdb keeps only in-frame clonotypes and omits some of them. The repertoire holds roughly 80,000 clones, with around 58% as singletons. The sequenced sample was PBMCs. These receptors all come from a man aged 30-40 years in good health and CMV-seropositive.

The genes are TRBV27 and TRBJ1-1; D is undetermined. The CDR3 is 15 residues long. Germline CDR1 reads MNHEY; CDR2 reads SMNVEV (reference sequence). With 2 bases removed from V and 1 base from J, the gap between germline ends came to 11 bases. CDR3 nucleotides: TGTGCCAGCAGTTTAAGTCCAGGAAAGAACACTGAAGCTTTCTTT. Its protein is CASSLSPGKNTEAFF.

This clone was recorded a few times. CDR3 DNA sequence: TGTGCCAGCAGCTCGGACAGGGGGCGCAGGGAGACCCAGTACTTC. This gives the protein CASSSDRGRRETQYF. This chain connects TRBV28 to TRBJ2-5; 11 nucleotides agree with TRBD1. Trimming took 6 bases from V and 5 from J; bases not matched to a gene: 8. The CDR3 contains 15 residues. Per germline, CDR1 MDHEN and CDR2 SYDVKM.

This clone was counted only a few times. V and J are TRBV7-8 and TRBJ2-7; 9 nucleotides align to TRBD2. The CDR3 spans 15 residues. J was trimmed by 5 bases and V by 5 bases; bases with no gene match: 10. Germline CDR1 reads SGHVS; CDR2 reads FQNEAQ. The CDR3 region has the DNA TGTGCCAGCAGCCGTTCAGCGGGAGGTCGAGACGAGCAGTACTTC. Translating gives CASSRSAGGRDEQYF.

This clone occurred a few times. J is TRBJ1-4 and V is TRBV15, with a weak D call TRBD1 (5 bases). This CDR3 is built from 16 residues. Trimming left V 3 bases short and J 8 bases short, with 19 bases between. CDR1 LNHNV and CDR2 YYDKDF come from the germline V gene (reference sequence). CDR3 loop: CATSSPTGGLREKLFF. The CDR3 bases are TGTGCCACCAGCAGTCCTACAGGTGGGCTGAGAGAAAAACTGTTTTTT.

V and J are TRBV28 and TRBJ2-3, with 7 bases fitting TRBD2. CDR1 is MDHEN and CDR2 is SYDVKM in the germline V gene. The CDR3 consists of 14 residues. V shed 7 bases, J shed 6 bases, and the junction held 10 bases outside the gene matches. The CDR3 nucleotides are TGTGCCAGCATCCCTGGGACTATTTCCGATACGCAGTATTTT. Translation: CASIPGTISDTQYF.

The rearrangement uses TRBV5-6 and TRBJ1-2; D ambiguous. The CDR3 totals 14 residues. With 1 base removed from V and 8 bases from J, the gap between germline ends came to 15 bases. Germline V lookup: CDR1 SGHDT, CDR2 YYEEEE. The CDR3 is CASSLNPGMWGYTF. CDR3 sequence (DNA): TGTGCCAGCAGCTTGAATCCGGGGATGTGGGGCTACACCTTC. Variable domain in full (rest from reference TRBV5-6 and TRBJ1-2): DAGVTQSPTHLIKTRGQQVTLRCSPKSGHDTVSWYQQALGQGPQFIFQYYEEEERQRGNFPDRFSGHQFPNYSSELNVNALLLGDSALYLCASSLNPGMWGYTFGSGTRLTVV.

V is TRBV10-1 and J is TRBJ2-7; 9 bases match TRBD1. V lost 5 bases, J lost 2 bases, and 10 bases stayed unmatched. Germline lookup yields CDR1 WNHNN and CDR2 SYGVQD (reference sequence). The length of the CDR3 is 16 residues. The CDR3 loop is CASSSGRDRVPYEQYF. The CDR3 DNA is TGCGCCAGCAGTTCAGGCCGGGACAGGGTACCCTACGAGCAGTACTTC.

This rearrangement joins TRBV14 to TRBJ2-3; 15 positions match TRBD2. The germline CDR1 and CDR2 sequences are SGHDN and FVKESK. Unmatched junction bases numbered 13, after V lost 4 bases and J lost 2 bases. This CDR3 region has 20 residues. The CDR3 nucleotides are TGTGCCAGCAGCCCGGGACTAGCGGGGGGCCAGGGCTTTTACACAGATACGCAGTATTTT. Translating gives CASSPGLAGGQGFYTDTQYF.